Here is one T cell receptor beta chain with its context. The CDR3 sequence is 13 residues long. V shed 3 bases and J shed 2 bases, with 6 bases lying between them. CDR1 ENHRY and CDR2 SYGVKD come from the germline V gene. MiXCR was run by TCRdb on the 5' RACE reads, yielding one entry per CDR3 protein. This table holds around 300,000 distinct CDR3 sequences, roughly 15% found once. This entry is derived from a study of T-cell memory formation after mild COVID-19. Sequenced material: PBMCs or a T cell subset sorted from them (not recorded which). The V gene is TRBV10-3, the J gene TRBJ2-3; D not resolved. The receptor comes from a man aged 18 to 30 who had mild COVID-19 (a few samples of this study predate the infection). Cell type and time point are not known. The DNA for the CDR3 is TGTGCCATCAGTGAAACGGTCACAGATACGCAGTATTTT. Its translation is CAISETVTDTQYF.